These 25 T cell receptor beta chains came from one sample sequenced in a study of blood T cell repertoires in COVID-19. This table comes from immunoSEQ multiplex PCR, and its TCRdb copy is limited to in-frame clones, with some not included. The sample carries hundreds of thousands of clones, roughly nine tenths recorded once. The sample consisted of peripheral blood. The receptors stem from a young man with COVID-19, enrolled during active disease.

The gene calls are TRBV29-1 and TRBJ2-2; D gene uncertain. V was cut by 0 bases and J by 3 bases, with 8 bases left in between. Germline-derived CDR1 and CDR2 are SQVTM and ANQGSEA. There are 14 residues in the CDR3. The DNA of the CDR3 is TGCAGCGTTGAAGATCTTTCCTACACCGGGGAGCTGTTTTTT. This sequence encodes CSVEDLSYTGELFF.

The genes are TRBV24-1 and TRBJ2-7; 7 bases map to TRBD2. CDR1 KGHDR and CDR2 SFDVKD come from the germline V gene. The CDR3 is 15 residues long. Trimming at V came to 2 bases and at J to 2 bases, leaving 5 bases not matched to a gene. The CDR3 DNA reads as TGTGCCACCAGTGATTCCGGGACTATGGCCTACGAGCAGTACTTC. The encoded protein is CATSDSGTMAYEQYF.

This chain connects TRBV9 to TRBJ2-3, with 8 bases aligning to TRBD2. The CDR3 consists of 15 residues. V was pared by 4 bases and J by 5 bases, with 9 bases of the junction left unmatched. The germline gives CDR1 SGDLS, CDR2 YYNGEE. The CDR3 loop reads CASSTPGGGKDTQYF. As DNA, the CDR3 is TGTGCCAGCAGCACTCCGGGAGGGGGGAAAGATACGCAGTATTTT. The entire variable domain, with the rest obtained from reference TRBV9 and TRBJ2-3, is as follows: DSGVTQTPKHLITATGQRVTLRCSPRSGDLSVYWYQQSLDQGLQFLIQYYNGEERAKGNILERFSAQQFPDLHSELNLSSLELGDSALYFCASSTPGGGKDTQYFGPGTRLTVL.

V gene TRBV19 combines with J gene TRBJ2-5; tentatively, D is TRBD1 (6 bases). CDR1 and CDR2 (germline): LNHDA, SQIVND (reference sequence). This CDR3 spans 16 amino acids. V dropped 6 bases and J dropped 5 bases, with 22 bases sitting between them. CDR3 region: CASSDTPRGWGETQYF. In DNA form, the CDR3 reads TGTGCCAGTAGCGATACCCCCAGGGGCTGGGGGGAGACCCAGTACTTC. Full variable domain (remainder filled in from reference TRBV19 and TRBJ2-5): DGGITQSPKYLFRKEGQNVTLSCEQNLNHDAMYWYRQDPGQGLRLIYYSQIVNDFQKGDIAEGYSVSREKKESFPLTVTSAQKNPTAFYLCASSDTPRGWGETQYFGPGTRLLVL.

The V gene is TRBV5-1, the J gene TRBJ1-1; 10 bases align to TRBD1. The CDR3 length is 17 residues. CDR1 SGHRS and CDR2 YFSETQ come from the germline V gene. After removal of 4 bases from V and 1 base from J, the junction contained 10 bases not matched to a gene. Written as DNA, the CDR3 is TGCGCCAGCAGCAGACGGAGACAGGGGGCCCAGAACACTGAAGCTTTCTTT. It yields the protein CASSRRRQGAQNTEAFF.

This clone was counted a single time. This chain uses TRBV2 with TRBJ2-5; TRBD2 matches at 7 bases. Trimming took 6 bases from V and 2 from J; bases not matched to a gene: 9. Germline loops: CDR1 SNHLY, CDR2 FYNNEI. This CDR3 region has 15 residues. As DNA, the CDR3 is TGTGCCAGCAGGGATTTACTAGCGAATCAAGAGACCCAGTACTTC. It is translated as CASRDLLANQETQYF.

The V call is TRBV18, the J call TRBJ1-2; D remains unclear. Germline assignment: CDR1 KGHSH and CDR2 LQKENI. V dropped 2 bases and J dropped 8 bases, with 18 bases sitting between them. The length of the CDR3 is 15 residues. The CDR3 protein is CASSPGYGALEGYTF. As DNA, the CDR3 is TGTGCCAGCTCACCAGGGTACGGAGCTTTGGAAGGCTACACCTTC.

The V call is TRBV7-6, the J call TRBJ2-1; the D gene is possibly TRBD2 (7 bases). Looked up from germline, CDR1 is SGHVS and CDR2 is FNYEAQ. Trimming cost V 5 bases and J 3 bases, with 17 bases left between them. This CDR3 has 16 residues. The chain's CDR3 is CASSAGGGGNYNEQFF. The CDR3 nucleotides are TGTGCCAGCAGCGCCGGGGGCGGGGGAAACTACAATGAGCAGTTCTTC.

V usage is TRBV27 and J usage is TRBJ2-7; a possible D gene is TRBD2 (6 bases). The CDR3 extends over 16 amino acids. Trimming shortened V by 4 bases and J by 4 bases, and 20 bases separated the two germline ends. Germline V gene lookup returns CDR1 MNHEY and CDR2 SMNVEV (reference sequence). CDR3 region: CASSSRTGVDWYEQYF. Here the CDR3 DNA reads TGTGCCAGCAGTTCCCGGACGGGGGTGGATTGGTACGAGCAGTACTTC.

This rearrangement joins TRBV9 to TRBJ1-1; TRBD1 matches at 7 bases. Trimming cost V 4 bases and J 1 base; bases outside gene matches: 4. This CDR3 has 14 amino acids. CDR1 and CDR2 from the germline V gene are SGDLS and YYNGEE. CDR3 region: CASSTTGENTEAFF. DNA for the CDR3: TGTGCCAGCAGCACCACAGGGGAGAACACTGAAGCTTTCTTT.

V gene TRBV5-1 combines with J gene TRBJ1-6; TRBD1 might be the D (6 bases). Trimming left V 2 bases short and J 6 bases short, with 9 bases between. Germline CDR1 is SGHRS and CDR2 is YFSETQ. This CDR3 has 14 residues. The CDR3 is CASSFTGLNSPLHF. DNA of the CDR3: TGCGCCAGCAGCTTCACAGGGCTTAATTCACCCCTCCACTTT.

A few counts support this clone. CDR3 sequence (DNA): TGTGCCACCAGCAGAGGCAGGGGTAGCAATCAGCCCCAGCATTTT. Amino acid sequence: CATSRGRGSNQPQHF. J is TRBJ1-5 and V is TRBV15, with a weak D call TRBD1 (6 bases). In germline, CDR1 is LNHNV, CDR2 YYDKDF (reference sequence). This CDR3 is built from 15 residues. V gave up 1 base and J gave up 0 bases, with 7 bases separating them.

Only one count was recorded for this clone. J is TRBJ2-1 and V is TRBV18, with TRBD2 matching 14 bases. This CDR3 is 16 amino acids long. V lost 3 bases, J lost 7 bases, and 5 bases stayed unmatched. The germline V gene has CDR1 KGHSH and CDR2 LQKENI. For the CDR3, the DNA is TGTGCCAGCTCACCTCGACTAGCGGGGGGGCAAAATGAGCAGTTCTTC. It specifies CASSPRLAGGQNEQFF.

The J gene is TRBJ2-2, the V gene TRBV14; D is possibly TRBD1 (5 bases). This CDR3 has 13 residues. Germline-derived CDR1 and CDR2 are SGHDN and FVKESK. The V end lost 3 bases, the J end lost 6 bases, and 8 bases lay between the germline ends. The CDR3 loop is CASSHSGSGELFF. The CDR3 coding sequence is TGTGCCAGCAGCCATTCAGGGTCCGGGGAGCTGTTTTTT.

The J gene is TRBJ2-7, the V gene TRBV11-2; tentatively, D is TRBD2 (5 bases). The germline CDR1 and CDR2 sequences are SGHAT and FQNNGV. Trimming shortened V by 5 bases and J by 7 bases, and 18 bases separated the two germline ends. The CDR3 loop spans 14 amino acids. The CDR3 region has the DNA TGTGCCAGCAGCCCCCTTTTTGGAGGCGTGGAGCAGTACTTC. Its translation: CASSPLFGGVEQYF.

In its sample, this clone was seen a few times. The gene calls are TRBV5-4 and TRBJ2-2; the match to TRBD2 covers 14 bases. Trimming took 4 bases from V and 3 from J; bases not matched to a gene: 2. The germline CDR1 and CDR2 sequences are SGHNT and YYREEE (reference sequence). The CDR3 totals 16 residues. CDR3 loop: CASSQGLAGDTGELFF. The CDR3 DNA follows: TGTGCCAGCAGCCAGGGACTAGCGGGAGACACCGGGGAGCTGTTTTTT.

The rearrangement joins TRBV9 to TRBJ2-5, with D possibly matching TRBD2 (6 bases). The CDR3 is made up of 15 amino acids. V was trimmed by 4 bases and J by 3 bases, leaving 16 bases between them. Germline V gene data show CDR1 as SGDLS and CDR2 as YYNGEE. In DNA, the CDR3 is TGTGCCAGCAGCATCACCGGGACTCTAAAAGAGACCCAGTACTTC. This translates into CASSITGTLKETQYF.

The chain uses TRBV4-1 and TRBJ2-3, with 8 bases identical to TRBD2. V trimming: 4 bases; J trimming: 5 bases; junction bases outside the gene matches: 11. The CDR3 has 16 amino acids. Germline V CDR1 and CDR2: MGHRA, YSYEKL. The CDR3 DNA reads TGCGCCAGCAGCCGAGACTTCGGGACTAGAAGAGATACGCAGTATTTT. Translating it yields CASSRDFGTRRDTQYF.

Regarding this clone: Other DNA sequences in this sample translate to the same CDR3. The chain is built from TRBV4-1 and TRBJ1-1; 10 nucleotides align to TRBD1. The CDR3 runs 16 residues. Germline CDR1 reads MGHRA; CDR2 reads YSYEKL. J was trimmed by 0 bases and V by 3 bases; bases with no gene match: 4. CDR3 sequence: CASSQGQGYMNTEAFF. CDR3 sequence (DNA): TGCGCCAGCAGCCAGGGACAGGGGTACATGAACACTGAAGCTTTCTTT.

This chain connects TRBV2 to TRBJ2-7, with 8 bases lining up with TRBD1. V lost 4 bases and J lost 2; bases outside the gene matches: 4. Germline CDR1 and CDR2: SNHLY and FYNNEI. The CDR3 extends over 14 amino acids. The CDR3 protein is CASSGDRSTYEQYF. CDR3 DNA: TGTGCCAGCAGTGGGGACAGGAGCACCTACGAGCAGTACTTC.

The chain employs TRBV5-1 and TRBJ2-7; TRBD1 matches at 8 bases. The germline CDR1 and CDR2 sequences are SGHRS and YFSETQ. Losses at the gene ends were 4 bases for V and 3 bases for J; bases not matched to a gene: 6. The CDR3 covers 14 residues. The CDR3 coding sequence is TGCGCCAGCAGCCTCGCGACAGGGGTCTACGAGCAGTACTTC. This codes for CASSLATGVYEQYF.

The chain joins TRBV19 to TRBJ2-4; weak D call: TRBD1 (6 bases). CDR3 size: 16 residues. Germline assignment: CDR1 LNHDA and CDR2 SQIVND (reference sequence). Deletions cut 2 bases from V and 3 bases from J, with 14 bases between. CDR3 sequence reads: CASSIIPGANKNIQYF. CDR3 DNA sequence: TGTGCCAGTAGTATAATACCAGGGGCGAACAAAAACATTCAGTACTTC. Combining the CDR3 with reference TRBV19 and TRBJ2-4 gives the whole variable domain DGGITQSPKYLFRKEGQNVTLSCEQNLNHDAMYWYRQDPGQGLRLIYYSQIVNDFQKGDIAEGYSVSREKKESFPLTVTSAQKNPTAFYLCASSIIPGANKNIQYFGAGTRLSVL.

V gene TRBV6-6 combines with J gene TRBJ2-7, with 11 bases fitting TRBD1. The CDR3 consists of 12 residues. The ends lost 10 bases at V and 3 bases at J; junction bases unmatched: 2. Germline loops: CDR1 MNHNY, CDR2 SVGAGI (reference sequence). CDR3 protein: CATGTGGYEQYF. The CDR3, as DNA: TGTGCCACCGGGACAGGGGGCTACGAGCAGTACTTC.

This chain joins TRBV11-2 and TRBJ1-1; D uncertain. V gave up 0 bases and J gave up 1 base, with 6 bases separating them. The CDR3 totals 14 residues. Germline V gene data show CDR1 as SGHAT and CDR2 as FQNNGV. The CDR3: CASSLDGGNTEAFF. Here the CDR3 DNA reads TGTGCCAGCAGCTTAGATGGCGGGAACACTGAAGCTTTCTTT. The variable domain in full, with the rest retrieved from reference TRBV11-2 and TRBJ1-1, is EAGVAQSPRYKIIEKRQSVAFWCNPISGHATLYWYQQILGQGPKLLIQFQNNGVVDDSQLPKDRFSAERLKGVDSTLKIQPAKLEDSAVYLCASSLDGGNTEAFFGQGTRLTVV.

Written as DNA, the CDR3 is TGTGCCAGCAGCTTAAATCCGGGGCAGCCCCAGCATTTT. It codes for CASSLNPGQPQHF. The V call is TRBV7-6, the J call TRBJ1-5; D ambiguous. Trimming left V 2 bases short and J 7 bases short, with 9 bases between. This CDR3 contains 13 residues. The germline gives CDR1 SGHVS, CDR2 FNYEAQ.